This T cell receptor beta chain originates from a study of control samples from healthy donors and cancer patients. Losses at the gene ends were 1 base for V and 6 bases for J; bases not matched to a gene: 5. This CDR3 is built from 15 residues. Germline loops: CDR1 SGHTA, CDR2 FQGNSA. TCRdb keeps only in-frame clones here, not all; method: immunoSEQ multiplex PCR. The sample records approximately 110,000 clones, 80% to 95% being singletons. This TCR derives from a woman between 18 and 30 years old in good health. The genes are TRBV7-2 and TRBJ1-4; TRBD1 matches 7 bases. The sequencing sample was made of blood. CDR3 nucleotides: TGTGCCAGCAGCTTAGTCCGGGACAGATATGAAAAACTGTTTTTT. Protein product: CASSLVRDRYEKLFF.